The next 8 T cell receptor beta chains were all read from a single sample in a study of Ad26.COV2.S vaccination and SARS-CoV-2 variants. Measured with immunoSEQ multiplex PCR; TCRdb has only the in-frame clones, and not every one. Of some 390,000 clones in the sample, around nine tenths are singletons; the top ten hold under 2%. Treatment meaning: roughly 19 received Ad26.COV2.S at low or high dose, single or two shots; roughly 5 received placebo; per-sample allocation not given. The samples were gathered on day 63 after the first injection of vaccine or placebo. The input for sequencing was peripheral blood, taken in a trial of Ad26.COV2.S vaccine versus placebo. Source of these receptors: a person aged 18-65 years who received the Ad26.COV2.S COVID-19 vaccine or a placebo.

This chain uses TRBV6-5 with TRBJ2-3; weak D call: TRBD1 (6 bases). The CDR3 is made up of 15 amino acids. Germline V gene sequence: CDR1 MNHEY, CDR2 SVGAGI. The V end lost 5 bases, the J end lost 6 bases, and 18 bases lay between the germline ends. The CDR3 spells CASSHLTGQGDTQYF. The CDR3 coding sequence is TGTGCCAGCAGTCATCTGACAGGTCAAGGGGATACGCAGTATTTT.

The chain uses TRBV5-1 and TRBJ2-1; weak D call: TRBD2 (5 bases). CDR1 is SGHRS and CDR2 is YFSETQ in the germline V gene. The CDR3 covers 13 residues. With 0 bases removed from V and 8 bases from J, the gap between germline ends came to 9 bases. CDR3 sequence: CASSLGRFYEQFF. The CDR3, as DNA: TGCGCCAGCAGCTTGGGGAGGTTCTATGAGCAGTTCTTC.

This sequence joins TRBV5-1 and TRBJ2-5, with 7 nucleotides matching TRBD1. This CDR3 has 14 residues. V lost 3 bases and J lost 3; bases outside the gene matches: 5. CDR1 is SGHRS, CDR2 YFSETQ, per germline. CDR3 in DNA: TGCGCCAGCAGCTCTTTAACAGGGGAAGAGACCCAGTACTTC. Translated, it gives CASSSLTGEETQYF.

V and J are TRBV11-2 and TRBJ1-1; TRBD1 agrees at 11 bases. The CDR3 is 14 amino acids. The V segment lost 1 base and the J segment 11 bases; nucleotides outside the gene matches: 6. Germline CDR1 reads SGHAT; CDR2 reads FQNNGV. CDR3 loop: CASSLVGDRGKAFF. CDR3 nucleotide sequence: TGTGCCAGCAGCTTAGTAGGGGACAGGGGGAAGGCTTTCTTT.

The CDR3 DNA is TGCGCCAGCAGCCAAGACCCGGGACAACCCTACAATGAGCAGTTCTTC. As protein: CASSQDPGQPYNEQFF. The chain recombines TRBV4-1 with TRBJ2-1; a weak D match, TRBD1 (6 bases). Germline CDR1 reads MGHRA; CDR2 reads YSYEKL. The CDR3 is 16 residues long. V was clipped by 0 bases and J by 2 bases, with 11 bases between them.

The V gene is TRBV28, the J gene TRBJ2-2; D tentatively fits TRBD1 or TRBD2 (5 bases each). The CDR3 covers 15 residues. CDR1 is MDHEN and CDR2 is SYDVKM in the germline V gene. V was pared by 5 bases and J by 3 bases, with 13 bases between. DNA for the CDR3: TGTGCCAGCAGTCTTCCAGTGGGGGACACCGGGGAGCTGTTTTTT. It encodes CASSLPVGDTGELFF.

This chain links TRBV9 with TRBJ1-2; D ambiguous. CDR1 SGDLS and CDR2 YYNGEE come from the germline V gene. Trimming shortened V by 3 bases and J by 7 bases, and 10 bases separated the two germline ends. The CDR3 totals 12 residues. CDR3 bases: TGTGCCAGCAGCGCCGTCGGGTCTGGCTACACCTTC. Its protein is CASSAVGSGYTF.

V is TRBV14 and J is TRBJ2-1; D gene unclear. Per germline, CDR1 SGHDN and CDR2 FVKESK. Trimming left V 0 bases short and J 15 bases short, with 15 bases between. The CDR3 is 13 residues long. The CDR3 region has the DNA TGTGCCAGCAGCCAAGATCTAGAAGGCGTTGGGTTCTTC. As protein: CASSQDLEGVGFF. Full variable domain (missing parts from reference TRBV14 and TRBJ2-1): EAGVTQFPSHSVIEKGQTVTLRCDPISGHDNLYWYRRVMGKEIKFLLHFVKESKQDESGMPNNRFLAERTGGTYSTLKVQPAELEDSGVYFCASSQDLEGVGFFGPGTRLTVL.